Following are 14 T cell receptor beta chains from one sample sequenced in a study of blood T cells in healthy people across ages. Primed by a sample-barcoded 5' primer and a J-beta primer mix, a second PCR proceeded for about 6 to 12 cycles. TCRdb reprocessed the 5' RACE reads via MiXCR and lists one record per CDR3 protein. This sample has about 680,000 distinct CDR3 sequences, with over 45% found just once. The sequencing input was blood. The origin of the receptors is a woman aged 55-69 years in good health.

The chain combines TRBV7-2 with TRBJ1-4; TRBD1 matches 8 bases. The V segment lost 5 bases and the J segment 7 bases; nucleotides outside the gene matches: 9. Per germline, CDR1 SGHTA and CDR2 FQGNSA. The CDR3 consists of 15 residues. The CDR3 region is CASSRLGQGGEKLFF. CDR3 DNA: TGTGCCAGCAGCCGACTTGGACAGGGTGGTGAAAAACTGTTTTTT.

The chain is built from TRBV4-1 and TRBJ1-4; D gene uncertain. V lost 1 base and J 9 bases, leaving 21 bases between the germline ends. Per germline, CDR1 MGHRA and CDR2 YSYEKL. This CDR3 has 17 amino acids. The CDR3 sequence is CASSQGFSAGASKKLFF. The DNA of the CDR3 is TGCGCCAGCAGCCAAGGGTTTTCGGCAGGAGCATCAAAAAAACTGTTTTTT.

The rearrangement links TRBV2 to TRBJ2-5; D tentatively fits TRBD1 or TRBD2 (5 bases each). The J call may be in error: the DNA end matches TRBJ2-7 better. The CDR3 runs 11 residues. The V gene's germline CDR1 is SNHLY and CDR2 FYNNEI. The CDR3 sequence is CASLAGYEQYF. CDR3 sequence (DNA): TGTGCCAGTCTAGCAGGGTACGAGCAGTACTTC.

CDR3 amino acids: CASSLMSRDSYSNQPQHF. CDR3 sequence (DNA): TGTGCCAGCAGTTTAATGTCCCGGGACAGTTATAGTAATCAGCCCCAGCATTTT. This chain joins TRBV28 and TRBJ1-5; 7 bases match TRBD1. V shed 2 bases and J 4 bases; nucleotides not matched to a gene: 14. CDR1 and CDR2 from the germline V gene are MDHEN and SYDVKM. The CDR3 covers 18 residues.

The genes are TRBV7-9 and TRBJ1-1; TRBD1 aligns across 8 bases. In germline, CDR1 is SEHNR, CDR2 FQNEAQ (reference sequence). Trimming removed 7 bases from V and 10 bases from J; junction bases left unmatched: 5. CDR3 length: 11 residues. The CDR3 loop is CASTQGAGAFF. CDR3 sequence (DNA): TGTGCCAGCACCCAGGGGGCAGGAGCTTTCTTT.

V and J are TRBV14 and TRBJ2-5, with no clear D. The CDR3 has 16 amino acids. Germline V gene lookup returns CDR1 SGHDN and CDR2 FVKESK. Deletions cut 6 bases from V and 5 bases from J, with 22 bases between. The CDR3 DNA reads TGTGCCAGCAGTCAAAGGTGGGGTTCTGTGAAGGAGACCCAGTACTTC. Its protein product is CASSQRWGSVKETQYF.

This chain links TRBV5-5 with TRBJ2-7; tentatively, D is TRBD2 (5 bases). The ends were cut back, 0 bases at V and 4 bases at J, with 11 bases in the middle. Germline CDR1 is SGHKS and CDR2 is YYEKEE (reference sequence). The CDR3 runs 14 residues. The CDR3 bases are TGTGCCAGCAGCTTGGCGGGTAGCGCTTACGAGCAGTACTTC. It is translated as CASSLAGSAYEQYF.

The CDR3, as DNA: TGTGCCAGCAGCTCCCAGACCGGTGGCTATGGCTACACCTTC. Translating it yields CASSSQTGGYGYTF. The chain has TRBV7-9 and TRBJ1-2; no firm D call. V lost 4 bases and J 4 bases, leaving 13 bases between the germline ends. The germline V gene has CDR1 SEHNR and CDR2 FQNEAQ (reference sequence). This CDR3 is built from 14 residues.

The V and J genes are TRBV20-1 and TRBJ2-1, with D perhaps TRBD1 or TRBD2 (7 bases each). The ends were cut back, 0 bases at V and 5 bases at J, with 11 bases in the middle. Germline loops: CDR1 DFQATT, CDR2 SNEGSKA (reference sequence). The CDR3 covers 14 residues. CDR3 region: CSARDRGGNNEQFF. Written as DNA, the CDR3 is TGCAGTGCTAGAGACAGGGGGGGCAACAATGAGCAGTTCTTC.

The chain employs TRBV5-1 and TRBJ2-4; 11 nucleotides agree with TRBD1. V lost 4 bases, J lost 13 bases, and 16 bases stayed unmatched. Germline V lookup: CDR1 SGHRS, CDR2 YFSETQ. The length of the CDR3 is 16 residues. DNA of the CDR3: TGCGCCAGCAGCGGAGGACAGGGGGCCAGCATGGAAGAGCAGTACTTC. It yields the protein CASSGGQGASMEEQYF.

V and J are TRBV24-1 and TRBJ2-5, with D perhaps being TRBD1 or TRBD2 (5 bases each). The germline CDR1 and CDR2 sequences are KGHDR and SFDVKD. V lost 8 bases and J 4 bases, leaving 13 bases between the germline ends. This CDR3 is built from 13 residues. In nucleotides, the CDR3 is TGTGCCACCAAGGGGATAGCGACAGAGACCCAGTACTTC. Amino acid sequence: CATKGIATETQYF.

V usage is TRBV24-1 and J usage is TRBJ2-1; D possibly corresponds to TRBD1 (5 bases). V was cut by 6 bases and J by 7 bases, with 12 bases left in between. This CDR3 is 13 amino acids long. Germline V gene data show CDR1 as KGHDR and CDR2 as SFDVKD. As DNA, the CDR3 is TGTGCCACCAGTCCCCCGGACAATAATGAGCAGTTCTTC. This sequence encodes CATSPPDNNEQFF.

The CDR3 protein is CASSPKPGQGYNEQFF. The DNA for the CDR3 is TGTGCCAGCAGTCCAAAACCGGGACAGGGATACAATGAGCAGTTCTTC. The chain couples TRBV7-9 to TRBJ2-1, with 9 bases fitting TRBD1. Germline V gives CDR1 SEHNR, CDR2 FQNEAQ (reference sequence). The CDR3 covers 16 residues. Unmatched junction bases numbered 10, after V lost 6 bases and J lost 4 bases.

This clonotype appeared a few times. The chain carries TRBV18 and TRBJ2-7, with 7 bases lining up with TRBD1. The V gene's germline CDR1 is KGHSH and CDR2 LQKENI. The V segment lost 6 bases and the J segment 3 bases; nucleotides outside the gene matches: 11. The CDR3 is 15 residues long. CDR3 in amino acids: CASSPTLQGFYEQYF. DNA for the CDR3: TGTGCCAGCTCTCCGACACTACAGGGGTTCTACGAGCAGTACTTC.